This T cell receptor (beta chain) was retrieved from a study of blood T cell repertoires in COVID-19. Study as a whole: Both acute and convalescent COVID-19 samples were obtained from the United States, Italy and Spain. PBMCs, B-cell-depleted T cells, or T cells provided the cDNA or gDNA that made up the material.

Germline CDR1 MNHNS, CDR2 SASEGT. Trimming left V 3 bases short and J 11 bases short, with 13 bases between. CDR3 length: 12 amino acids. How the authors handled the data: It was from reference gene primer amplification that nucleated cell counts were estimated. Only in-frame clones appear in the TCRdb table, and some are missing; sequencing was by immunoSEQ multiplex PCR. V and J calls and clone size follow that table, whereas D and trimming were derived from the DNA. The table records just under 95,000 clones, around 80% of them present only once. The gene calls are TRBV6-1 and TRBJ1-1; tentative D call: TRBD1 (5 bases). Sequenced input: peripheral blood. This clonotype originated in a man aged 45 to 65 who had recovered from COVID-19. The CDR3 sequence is CASSEGGVWAFF. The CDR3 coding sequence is TGTGCCAGCAGTGAGGGGGGGGTATGGGCTTTCTTT.